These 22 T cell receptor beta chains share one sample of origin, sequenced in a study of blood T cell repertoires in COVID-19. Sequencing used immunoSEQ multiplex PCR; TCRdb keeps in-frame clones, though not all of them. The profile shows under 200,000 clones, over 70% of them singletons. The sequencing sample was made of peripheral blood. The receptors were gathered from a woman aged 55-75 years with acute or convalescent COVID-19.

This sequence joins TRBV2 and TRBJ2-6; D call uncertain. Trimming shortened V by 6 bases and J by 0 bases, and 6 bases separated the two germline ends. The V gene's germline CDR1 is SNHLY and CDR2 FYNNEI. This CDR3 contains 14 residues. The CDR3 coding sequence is TGTGCCAGCAGAAGCACCTCTGGGGCCAACGTCCTGACTTTC. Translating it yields CASRSTSGANVLTF.

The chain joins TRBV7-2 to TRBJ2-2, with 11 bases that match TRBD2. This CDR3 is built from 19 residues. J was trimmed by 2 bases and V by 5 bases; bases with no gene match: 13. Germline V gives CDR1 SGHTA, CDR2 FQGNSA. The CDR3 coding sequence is TGTGCCAGCAGCCGGAGACTAGCGGGGTTGTTTGGAAACACCGGGGAGCTGTTTTTT. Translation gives CASSRRLAGLFGNTGELFF.

The CDR3 DNA is TGTGCCAGCAGCCGGGGGAGGCTCTCCTCCTACGAGCAGTACTTC. This sequence encodes CASSRGRLSSYEQYF. J is TRBJ2-7 and V is TRBV5-6, with D possibly being TRBD2 (6 bases). The CDR3 totals 15 residues. V lost 4 bases to trimming and J lost 0 bases, with 14 bases between them. Per germline, CDR1 SGHDT and CDR2 YYEEEE.

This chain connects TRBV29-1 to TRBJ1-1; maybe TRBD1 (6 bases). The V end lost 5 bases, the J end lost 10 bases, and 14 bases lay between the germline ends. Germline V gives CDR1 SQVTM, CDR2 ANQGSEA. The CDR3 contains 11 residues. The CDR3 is CSVLTGSRAFF. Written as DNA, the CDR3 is TGCAGCGTTCTAACAGGGTCGCGAGCTTTCTTT.

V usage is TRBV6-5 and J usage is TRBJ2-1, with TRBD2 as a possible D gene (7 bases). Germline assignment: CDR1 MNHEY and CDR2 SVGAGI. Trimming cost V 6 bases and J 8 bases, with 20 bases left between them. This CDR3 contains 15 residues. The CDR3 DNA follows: TGTGCCAGCAGCTCACTGGGGGGGCGTGGGTATGAGCAGTTCTTC. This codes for CASSSLGGRGYEQFF.

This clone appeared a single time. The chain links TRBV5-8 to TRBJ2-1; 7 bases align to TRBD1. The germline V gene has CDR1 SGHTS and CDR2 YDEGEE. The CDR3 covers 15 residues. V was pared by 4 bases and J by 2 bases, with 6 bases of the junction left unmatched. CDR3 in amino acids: CASSTGQVPYNEQFF. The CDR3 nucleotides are TGTGCCAGCAGCACCGGACAGGTGCCCTACAATGAGCAGTTCTTC.

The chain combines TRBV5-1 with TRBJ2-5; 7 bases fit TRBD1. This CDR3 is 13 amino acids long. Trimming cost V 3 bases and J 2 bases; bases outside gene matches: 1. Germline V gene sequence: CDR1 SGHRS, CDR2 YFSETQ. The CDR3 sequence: CASSWTGQETQYF. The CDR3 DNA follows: TGCGCCAGCAGCTGGACAGGTCAAGAGACCCAGTACTTC.

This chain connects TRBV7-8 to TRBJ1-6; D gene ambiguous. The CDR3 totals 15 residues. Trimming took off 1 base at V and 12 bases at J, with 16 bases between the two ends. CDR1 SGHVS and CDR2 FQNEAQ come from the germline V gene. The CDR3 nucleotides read TGTGCCAGCAGCTTAGTGGCGGGGTCGGGCTTACCCCTCCACTTT. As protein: CASSLVAGSGLPLHF.

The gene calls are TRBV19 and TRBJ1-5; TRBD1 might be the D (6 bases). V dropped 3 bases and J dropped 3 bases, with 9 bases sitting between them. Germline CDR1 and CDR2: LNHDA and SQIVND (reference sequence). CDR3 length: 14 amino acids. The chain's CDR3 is CASSMDSANQPQHF. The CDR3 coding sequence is TGTGCCAGTAGTATGGACAGCGCCAATCAGCCCCAGCATTTT.

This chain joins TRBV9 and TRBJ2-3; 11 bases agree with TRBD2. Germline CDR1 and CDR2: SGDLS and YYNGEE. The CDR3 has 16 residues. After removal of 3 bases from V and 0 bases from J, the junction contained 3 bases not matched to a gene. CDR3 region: CASSGTSGGSTDTQYF. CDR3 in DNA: TGTGCCAGCAGCGGCACTAGCGGGGGAAGCACAGATACGCAGTATTTT.

The CDR3 is CASSYRGGYTF. The DNA of the CDR3 is TGTGCCAGCAGTTACAGGGGAGGCTACACCTTC. The J gene is TRBJ1-2, the V gene TRBV6-5; TRBD1 might be the D (5 bases). CDR1 MNHEY and CDR2 SVGAGI come from the germline V gene. Trimming cost V 2 bases and J 8 bases, with 6 bases left between them. CDR3 size: 11 residues.

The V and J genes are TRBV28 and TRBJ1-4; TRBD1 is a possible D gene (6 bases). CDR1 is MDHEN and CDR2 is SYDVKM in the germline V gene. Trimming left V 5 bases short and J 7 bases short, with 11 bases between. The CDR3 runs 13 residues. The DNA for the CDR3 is TGTGCCAGCAGTGTGCAGGGGATTGAAAAACTGTTTTTT. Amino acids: CASSVQGIEKLFF.

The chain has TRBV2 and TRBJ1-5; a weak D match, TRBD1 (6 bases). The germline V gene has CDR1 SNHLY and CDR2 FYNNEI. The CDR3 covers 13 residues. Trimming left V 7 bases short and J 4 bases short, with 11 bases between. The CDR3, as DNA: TGTGCCAGCAATCCCACAGGGAATCAGCCCCAGCATTTT. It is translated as CASNPTGNQPQHF.

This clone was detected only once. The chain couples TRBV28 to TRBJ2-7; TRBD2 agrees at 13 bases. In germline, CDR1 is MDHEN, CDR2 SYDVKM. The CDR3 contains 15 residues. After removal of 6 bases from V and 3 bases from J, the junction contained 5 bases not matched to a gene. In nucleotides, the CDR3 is TGTGCCAGCAGCCCGACTAGCGGGGGGTTCTACGAGCAGTACTTC. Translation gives CASSPTSGGFYEQYF.

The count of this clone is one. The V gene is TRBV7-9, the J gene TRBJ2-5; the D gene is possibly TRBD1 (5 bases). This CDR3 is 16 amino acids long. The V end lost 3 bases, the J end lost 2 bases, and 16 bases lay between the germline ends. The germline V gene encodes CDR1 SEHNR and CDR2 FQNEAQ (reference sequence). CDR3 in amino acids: CASSFLGVGKQETQYF. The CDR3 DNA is TGTGCCAGCAGCTTCCTAGGGGTGGGGAAGCAAGAGACCCAGTACTTC.

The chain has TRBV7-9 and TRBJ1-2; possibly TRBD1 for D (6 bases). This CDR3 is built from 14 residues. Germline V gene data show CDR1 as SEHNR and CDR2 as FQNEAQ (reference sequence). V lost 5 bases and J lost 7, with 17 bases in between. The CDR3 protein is CASSNQQGNLGYTF. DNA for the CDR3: TGTGCCAGCAGCAACCAACAGGGTAATCTTGGCTACACCTTC.

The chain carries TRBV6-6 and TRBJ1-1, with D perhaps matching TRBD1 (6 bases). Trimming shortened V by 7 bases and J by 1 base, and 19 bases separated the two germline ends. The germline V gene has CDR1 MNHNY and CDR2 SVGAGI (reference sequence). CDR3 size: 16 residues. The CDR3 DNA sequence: TGTGCCAGCATCGCAGGGGCGACGGATGCGAACACTGAAGCTTTCTTT. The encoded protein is CASIAGATDANTEAFF.

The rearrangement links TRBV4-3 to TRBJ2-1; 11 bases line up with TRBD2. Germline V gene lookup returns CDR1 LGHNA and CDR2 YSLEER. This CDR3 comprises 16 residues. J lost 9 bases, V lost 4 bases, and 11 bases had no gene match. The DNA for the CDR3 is TGCGCCAGCAGCCCCCAACTAGCGGGGGCCGGAGGTGAGCAGTTCTTC. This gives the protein CASSPQLAGAGGEQFF.

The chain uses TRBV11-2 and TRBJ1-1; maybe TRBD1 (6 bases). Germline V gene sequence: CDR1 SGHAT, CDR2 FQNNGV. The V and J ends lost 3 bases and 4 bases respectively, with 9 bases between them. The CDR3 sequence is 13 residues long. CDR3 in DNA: TGTGCCAGCAGCTTGTGGGGGCTCACTGAAGCTTTCTTT. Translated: CASSLWGLTEAFF.

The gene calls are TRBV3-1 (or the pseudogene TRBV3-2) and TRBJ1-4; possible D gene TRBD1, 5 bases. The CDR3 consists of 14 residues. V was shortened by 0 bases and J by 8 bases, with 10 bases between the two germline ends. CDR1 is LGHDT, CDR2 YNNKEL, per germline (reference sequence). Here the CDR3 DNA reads TGTGCCAGCAGCCAAGAGACCCGGGGGGAAAAACTGTTTTTT. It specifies CASSQETRGEKLFF.

The chain's CDR3 is CASSLYPTGGAGYGYTF. The DNA for the CDR3 is TGTGCCAGCAGTTTATACCCGACAGGGGGCGCGGGATATGGCTACACCTTC. The J gene is TRBJ1-2, the V gene TRBV28; TRBD1 matches 10 bases. The CDR3 is 17 amino acids. Germline trimming cut 1 base from V and 5 bases from J; bases unmatched to any gene: 10. Germline V CDR1 and CDR2: MDHEN, SYDVKM.

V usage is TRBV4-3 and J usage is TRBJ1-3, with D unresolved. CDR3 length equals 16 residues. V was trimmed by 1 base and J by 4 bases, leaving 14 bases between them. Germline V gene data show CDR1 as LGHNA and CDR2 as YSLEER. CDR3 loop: CASSQAEGDSGNTIYF. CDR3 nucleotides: TGCGCCAGCAGCCAAGCAGAGGGAGACTCGGGAAACACCATATATTTT.